A selection of T cell receptor beta chains follows, all from one sample in a study of a mutant IDH1 vaccine in newly diagnosed glioma. These receptors are not linked to any known antigen. Sequencing used immunoSEQ multiplex PCR; TCRdb keeps in-frame clones, though not all of them. The data hold approximately 82,000 clones, with 85% observed a single time. Sample: PBMCs, taken from a glioma patient whose treatment included an IDH1 peptide vaccine. The receptors were gathered from a man aged 25 to 45 with glioma. Some clones in this sample may be carry-over from other donors' samples. CDR3s leave out the opening cysteine and the closing phenylalanine or tryptophan. D genes are given only for firm matches. The size field is filled for only some rows; it gives once, few, many or a size class.

J	size	D	V	CDR3
TRBJ1-2	.	TRBD1	TRBV28	ASRLMTGEGYT
TRBJ2-7	.	.	TRBV11-2	ASSLAGTTYEQY
TRBJ2-1	.	.	TRBV9	ASSGERGSSYNEQF
TRBJ2-1	.	.	TRBV5-5	ASSPGQAIGYNEQF
TRBJ1-2	.	.	TRBV19	ASSIGGTDLRYGYT
TRBJ1-3	few	.	TRBV28	ASSGPARNTIY
TRBJ1-1	.	.	TRBV6-5	ASSYRGHELEAF
TRBJ2-3	.	TRBD2	TRBV4-3	ASSHNPSGSTDTQY
TRBJ1-4	.	.	TRBV2	ASTTLGDLEKLF
TRBJ2-1	.	.	TRBV6-5	ASNLGVEQF
TRBJ2-1	.	TRBD2	TRBV7-2	ASSLGLAASYNEQF
TRBJ2-1	.	.	TRBV12-2	ASRLVDRDSYNEQF
TRBJ2-5	.	TRBD1	TRBV27	ASSSWTGGQETQY
TRBJ2-2	.	TRBD1	TRBV11-3	ASSSSGQGKLF
TRBJ2-5	.	TRBD1	TRBV7-9	ASSLQSPDRVRETQY
TRBJ2-3	.	.	TRBV7-2	ASSLRPTDTQY
TRBJ2-1	once	TRBD2	TRBV7-7	ASSWGTSANNEQF
TRBJ1-1	.	.	TRBV5-5	ASSLDRPGTEAF
TRBJ1-6	.	.	TRBV19	ASSIVLQGNSPLH
TRBJ1-3	.	.	TRBV7-2	ASSFSRARGNTIY
TRBJ2-2	.	.	TRBV6-1	ASSPRTVNTGELF
TRBJ2-5	.	.	TRBV5-1	ASSQNQETQY
TRBJ2-1	few	.	TRBV9	ASSVNIRDIDEQF
TRBJ2-4	.	TRBD2	TRBV4-1	ASSQVWTSGGGGQDIQY
TRBJ2-7	.	TRBD2	TRBV28	ASSLQILAAGSYEQY
TRBJ1-1	.	.	TRBV28	ASTIIYRGSTEAF
TRBJ2-7	.	TRBD1	TRBV11-2	ASSPSAGGFYEQY
TRBJ1-1	.	TRBD1	TRBV19	ASSIGIGGIAEAF
TRBJ1-4	few	.	TRBV4-2	ASSQDPGYEKLF
TRBJ2-5	.	TRBD1	TRBV28	ASSSTGGAPASEETQY
TRBJ2-3	.	.	TRBV12-5	ASGLSYPILGSTDTQY